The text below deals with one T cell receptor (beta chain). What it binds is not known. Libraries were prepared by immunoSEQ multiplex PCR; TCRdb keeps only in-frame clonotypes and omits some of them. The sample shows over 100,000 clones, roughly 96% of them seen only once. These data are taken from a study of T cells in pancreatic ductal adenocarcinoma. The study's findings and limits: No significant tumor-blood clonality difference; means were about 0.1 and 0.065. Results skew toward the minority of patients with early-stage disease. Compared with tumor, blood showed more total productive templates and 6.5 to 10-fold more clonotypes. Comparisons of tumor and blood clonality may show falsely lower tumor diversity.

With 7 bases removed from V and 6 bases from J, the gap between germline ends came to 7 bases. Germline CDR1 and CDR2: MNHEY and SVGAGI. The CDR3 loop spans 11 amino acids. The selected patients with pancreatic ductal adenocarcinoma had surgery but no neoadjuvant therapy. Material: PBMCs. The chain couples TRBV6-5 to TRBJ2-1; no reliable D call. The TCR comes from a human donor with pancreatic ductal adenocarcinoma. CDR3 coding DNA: TGTGCCAGCACCAGACTCAATGAGCAGTTCTTC. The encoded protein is CASTRLNEQFF.